These 3 T cell receptor beta chains originate from one sample sequenced in a study of technical replicates of blood from a few donors. Clones were sequenced by immunoSEQ multiplex PCR, and TCRdb holds only the in-frame ones, with some missing. The sample lists tens of thousands of clones, 91% occurring once. The sequenced material came from T cells isolated from PBMCs. Receptors were obtained from a human donor in good health. Some clones in this sample may be carry-over from other donors' samples.

This rearrangement joins TRBV15 to TRBJ2-7, with D tentatively TRBD2 (6 bases). V lost 4 bases and J 0 bases, leaving 16 bases between the germline ends. Germline CDR1 reads LNHNV; CDR2 reads YYDKDF (reference sequence). The CDR3 length is 16 residues. The CDR3 DNA sequence: TGTGCCACCAGCACCGTAGGGACTGCCAGCTCCTACGAGCAGTACTTC. Translation: CATSTVGTASSYEQYF.

The V and J genes are TRBV27 and TRBJ1-5, with D unresolved. The CDR3 spans 16 residues. V was trimmed by 0 bases and J by 0 bases, leaving 9 bases between them. CDR1 and CDR2 from the germline V gene are MNHEY and SMNVEV (reference sequence). The CDR3: CASSLSGSYSNQPQHF. CDR3 coding DNA: TGTGCCAGCAGTTTATCGGGCAGTTATAGCAATCAGCCCCAGCATTTT.

This rearrangement joins TRBV6-5 to TRBJ2-3; D is possibly TRBD2 (6 bases). V lost 6 bases, J lost 5 bases, and 12 bases lay in between. The germline CDR1 and CDR2 sequences are MNHEY and SVGAGI. The CDR3 has 13 residues. The CDR3 reads CASSPRTIDTQYF. In nucleotides, the CDR3 is TGTGCCAGCAGCCCTAGGACTATAGATACGCAGTATTTT.